A selection of T cell receptor beta chains follows, all from one sample in a study of shared clonotypes between healthy human individuals. Measured with immunoSEQ multiplex PCR; TCRdb has only the in-frame clones, and not every one. The sample lists approximately 100,000 clones, 68% occurring once. Sequencing input: memory CD8+ T cells sorted from blood. Receptors originate from a woman aged 25 to 45 in good health. CDR3s include the opening cysteine and the closing phenylalanine or tryptophan. The order of the fields is V gene, D gene, J gene, clone size, CDR3 protein, CDR3 DNA. The D gene is left open where the match is weak. The size of a clone is reported for some rows only, either as once, few or many, or as a class for expanded clones.

V gene: TRBV4-1; D gene: .; J gene: TRBJ2-3; clone size: many; CDR3 protein: CASSQGSEEYF; CDR3 DNA: TGCGCCAGCAGCCAAGGGTCCGAGGAGTATTTT
V gene: TRBV10-1; D gene: TRBD1; J gene: TRBJ2-7; clone size: .; CDR3 protein: CASSESRDRGIEHYEQYF; CDR3 DNA: TGCGCCAGCAGTGAGAGCCGGGACAGGGGGATTGAACACTACGAGCAGTACTTC
V gene: TRBV14; D gene: .; J gene: TRBJ2-1; clone size: .; CDR3 protein: CASSPSWLRSYNEQFF; CDR3 DNA: TGTGCCAGCAGCCCATCGTGGTTGAGATCCTACAATGAGCAGTTCTTC
V gene: TRBV7-9; D gene: .; J gene: TRBJ1-1; clone size: .; CDR3 protein: CASSVNGDTEAFF; CDR3 DNA: TGTGCCAGCAGCGTCAACGGAGACACTGAAGCTTTCTTT
V gene: TRBV19; D gene: .; J gene: TRBJ1-5; clone size: .; CDR3 protein: CASRRQVWEPQHF; CDR3 DNA: TGTGCCAGTAGGCGACAGGTTTGGGAGCCCCAGCATTTT
V gene: TRBV5-5; D gene: .; J gene: TRBJ2-4; clone size: .; CDR3 protein: CASSPDFKNIQYF; CDR3 DNA: TGTGCCAGCAGCCCGGACTTCAAAAACATTCAGTACTTC
V gene: TRBV7-9; D gene: .; J gene: TRBJ2-2; clone size: few; CDR3 protein: CASSLESGELFF; CDR3 DNA: TGTGCCAGCAGCTTAGAGTCCGGGGAGCTGTTTTTT
V gene: TRBV10-1; D gene: .; J gene: TRBJ2-5; clone size: .; CDR3 protein: CASSESGLTGRTETQYF; CDR3 DNA: TGCGCCAGCAGTGAATCTGGATTAACAGGTAGAACGGAGACCCAGTACTTC
V gene: TRBV7-8; D gene: TRBD2; J gene: TRBJ2-7; clone size: .; CDR3 protein: CASSWEGGSGGYEQYF; CDR3 DNA: TGTGCCAGCAGCTGGGAGGGCGGTTCTGGGGGTTACGAGCAGTACTTC
V gene: TRBV19; D gene: .; J gene: TRBJ2-3; clone size: .; CDR3 protein: CASSISSVYTDTQYF; CDR3 DNA: TGTGCCAGTAGTATTTCCAGCGTTTACACAGATACGCAGTATTTT
V gene: TRBV29-1; D gene: TRBD2; J gene: TRBJ2-3; clone size: few; CDR3 protein: CSVEEGAGGYTDTQYF; CDR3 DNA: TGCAGCGTTGAAGAAGGCGCGGGAGGTTATACAGATACGCAGTATTTT
V gene: TRBV7-2; D gene: TRBD2; J gene: TRBJ2-7; clone size: .; CDR3 protein: CASSLAGGNTYEQYF; CDR3 DNA: TGTGCCAGCAGCTTAGCGGGAGGGAACACCTACGAGCAGTACTTC
V gene: TRBV28; D gene: TRBD2; J gene: TRBJ2-2; clone size: few; CDR3 protein: CASSLLGLVKQNMELFF; CDR3 DNA: TGTGCCAGCAGTTTATTGGGACTAGTAAAGCAAAATATGGAGCTGTTTTTT
V gene: TRBV28; D gene: .; J gene: TRBJ1-1; clone size: .; CDR3 protein: CASTLRGLERAFF; CDR3 DNA: TGTGCCAGCACTCTACGAGGGTTAGAAAGAGCTTTCTTT
V gene: TRBV9; D gene: TRBD1; J gene: TRBJ2-1; clone size: .; CDR3 protein: CASSVGKGAGWNEQFF; CDR3 DNA: TGTGCCAGCAGCGTAGGTAAGGGGGCAGGTTGGAATGAGCAGTTCTTC
V gene: TRBV6-6; D gene: TRBD1; J gene: TRBJ2-7; clone size: .; CDR3 protein: CASSYGDRGPLEQYF; CDR3 DNA: TGTGCCAGCAGTTACGGGGACAGGGGCCCCCTCGAGCAGTACTTC
V gene: TRBV27; D gene: .; J gene: TRBJ2-3; clone size: once; CDR3 protein: CASSLSRFSTDTQYF; CDR3 DNA: TGTGCCAGCAGTTTATCGAGATTCTCCACAGATACGCAGTATTTT
V gene: TRBV27; D gene: .; J gene: TRBJ2-2; clone size: few; CDR3 protein: CASSLGPMRVRVKDTGELFF; CDR3 DNA: TGTGCCAGCAGTTTAGGCCCCATGAGGGTCAGGGTCAAGGACACCGGGGAGCTGTTTTTT
V gene: TRBV5-1; D gene: TRBD2; J gene: TRBJ2-1; clone size: .; CDR3 protein: CASSAPTSATYNEQFF; CDR3 DNA: TGCGCCAGCAGCGCGCCCACTAGCGCCACATACAATGAGCAGTTCTTC
V gene: TRBV18; D gene: .; J gene: TRBJ2-2; clone size: few; CDR3 protein: CASSPKKDSNFGELFF; CDR3 DNA: TGTGCCAGCTCACCCAAAAAAGACTCAAACTTCGGGGAGCTGTTTTTT
V gene: TRBV4-2; D gene: .; J gene: TRBJ2-1; clone size: .; CDR3 protein: CASSFWFNEQFF; CDR3 DNA: TGTGCCAGCAGCTTCTGGTTCAATGAGCAGTTCTTC
V gene: TRBV27; D gene: .; J gene: TRBJ2-7; clone size: .; CDR3 protein: CASRSYLASYEQYF; CDR3 DNA: TGTGCCAGCAGGTCATATCTGGCCTCCTACGAGCAGTACTTC
V gene: TRBV19; D gene: TRBD1; J gene: TRBJ1-2; clone size: .; CDR3 protein: CASSLGQGYGYTF; CDR3 DNA: TGTGCCAGTAGCCTCGGACAGGGCTATGGCTACACCTTC
V gene: TRBV7-8; D gene: .; J gene: TRBJ2-7; clone size: .; CDR3 protein: CASSLEFGSDEQYF; CDR3 DNA: TGTGCCAGCAGCTTGGAGTTCGGTTCGGACGAGCAGTACTTC
V gene: TRBV7-8; D gene: .; J gene: TRBJ1-2; clone size: few; CDR3 protein: CASSFGATPYGYTF; CDR3 DNA: TGTGCCAGCAGCTTCGGCGCCACACCTTATGGCTACACCTTC
V gene: TRBV28; D gene: .; J gene: TRBJ2-7; clone size: once; CDR3 protein: CASSHLEDGGSYEQYF; CDR3 DNA: TGTGCCAGCAGTCATCTCGAGGACGGAGGATCCTACGAGCAGTACTTC
V gene: TRBV5-8; D gene: .; J gene: TRBJ2-7; clone size: .; CDR3 protein: CASSLEGGGTYEQYF; CDR3 DNA: TGTGCCAGCAGCTTAGAAGGCGGAGGGACCTACGAGCAGTACTTC
V gene: TRBV28; D gene: TRBD1; J gene: TRBJ1-3; clone size: few; CDR3 protein: CASSLYRGRGQTGNTIYF; CDR3 DNA: TGTGCCAGCAGTTTATACAGGGGGCGCGGACAAACTGGAAACACCATATATTTT
V gene: TRBV28; D gene: TRBD2; J gene: TRBJ2-4; clone size: .; CDR3 protein: CASSGLEPAF; CDR3 DNA: TGTGCCAGCAGCGGACTAGAACCGGCCTTC
V gene: TRBV5-4; D gene: .; J gene: TRBJ1-4; clone size: few; CDR3 protein: CASSLNAGREKLFF; CDR3 DNA: TGTGCCAGCAGCTTGAACGCAGGGCGAGAAAAACTGTTTTTT
V gene: TRBV2; D gene: .; J gene: TRBJ2-7; clone size: few; CDR3 protein: CASSEGAVIPGEQYF; CDR3 DNA: TGTGCCAGCAGTGAAGGGGCAGTCATACCTGGCGAGCAGTACTTC
V gene: TRBV7-2; D gene: .; J gene: TRBJ1-5; clone size: .; CDR3 protein: CASSLGWGGEDQPQHF; CDR3 DNA: TGTGCCAGCAGCTTAGGGTGGGGCGGTGAGGATCAGCCCCAGCATTTT
V gene: TRBV4-1; D gene: .; J gene: TRBJ2-7; clone size: .; CDR3 protein: CASSQPGTTYEQYF; CDR3 DNA: TGCGCCAGCAGCCAACCCGGGACAACCTACGAGCAGTACTTC
V gene: TRBV20-1; D gene: .; J gene: TRBJ2-1; clone size: .; CDR3 protein: CSARDNSEQFF; CDR3 DNA: TGCAGTGCTAGAGATAACAGTGAGCAGTTCTTC
V gene: TRBV29-1; D gene: TRBD2; J gene: TRBJ2-1; clone size: .; CDR3 protein: CSVLAGDVMNEQFF; CDR3 DNA: TGCAGCGTTCTAGCGGGAGACGTTATGAATGAGCAGTTCTTC
V gene: TRBV6-1; D gene: .; J gene: TRBJ1-5; clone size: many; CDR3 protein: CASSEAFAQPQHF; CDR3 DNA: TGTGCCAGCAGTGAAGCTTTCGCTCAGCCCCAGCATTTT
V gene: TRBV7-8; D gene: .; J gene: TRBJ1-3; clone size: .; CDR3 protein: CASSHPPGAGNTIYF; CDR3 DNA: TGTGCCAGCAGCCACCCACCGGGGGCTGGAAACACCATATATTTT
V gene: TRBV2; D gene: TRBD1; J gene: TRBJ1-2; clone size: .; CDR3 protein: CASQDRPLGGYTF; CDR3 DNA: TGTGCCAGCCAGGACAGGCCCTTAGGGGGCTACACCTTC
V gene: TRBV5-1; D gene: .; J gene: TRBJ1-2; clone size: .; CDR3 protein: CASSSDGLNYGYTF; CDR3 DNA: TGCGCCAGCAGCTCTGACGGCCTTAACTATGGCTACACCTTC
V gene: TRBV6-1; D gene: .; J gene: TRBJ2-1; clone size: few; CDR3 protein: CASSEALGGGGEQFF; CDR3 DNA: TGTGCCAGCAGTGAAGCCTTAGGGGGGGGAGGTGAGCAGTTCTTC
V gene: TRBV6-6; D gene: .; J gene: TRBJ2-7; clone size: .; CDR3 protein: CASGRVSYEQYF; CDR3 DNA: TGTGCCAGCGGTAGGGTAAGCTACGAGCAGTACTTC
V gene: TRBV6-5; D gene: .; J gene: TRBJ2-7; clone size: .; CDR3 protein: CASRKGQSYEQYF; CDR3 DNA: TGTGCCAGCAGAAAAGGACAGTCCTACGAGCAGTACTTC
V gene: TRBV28; D gene: TRBD2; J gene: TRBJ2-1; clone size: .; CDR3 protein: CASSLWTSGDSYNEQFF; CDR3 DNA: TGTGCCAGCAGTTTGTGGACTAGCGGGGACTCCTACAATGAGCAGTTCTTC
V gene: TRBV7-8; D gene: .; J gene: TRBJ2-2; clone size: .; CDR3 protein: CASSLKRWADTGELFF; CDR3 DNA: TGTGCCAGCAGCTTAAAGAGGTGGGCGGACACCGGGGAGCTGTTTTTT
V gene: TRBV4-2; D gene: .; J gene: TRBJ1-1; clone size: many; CDR3 protein: CASSPPGDNTEAFF; CDR3 DNA: TGTGCCAGCAGCCCACCAGGGGATAACACTGAAGCTTTCTTT
V gene: TRBV5-1; D gene: .; J gene: TRBJ2-7; clone size: .; CDR3 protein: CASSSPGRDEQYF; CDR3 DNA: TGCGCCAGCAGCTCCCCGGGTCGGGACGAGCAGTACTTC
V gene: TRBV28; D gene: .; J gene: TRBJ2-1; clone size: .; CDR3 protein: CASLSGVYNEQFF; CDR3 DNA: TGTGCCAGCCTTAGCGGAGTTTACAATGAGCAGTTCTTC
V gene: TRBV28; D gene: TRBD1; J gene: TRBJ1-2; clone size: .; CDR3 protein: CASSTRGLSYGYTF; CDR3 DNA: TGTGCCAGTTCGACCAGGGGGTTGAGCTATGGCTACACCTTC
V gene: TRBV7-8; D gene: TRBD1; J gene: TRBJ2-7; clone size: few; CDR3 protein: CASRTHRGPSYEQYF; CDR3 DNA: TGTGCCAGCAGAACACACAGGGGGCCGTCCTACGAGCAGTACTTC
V gene: TRBV7-6; D gene: .; J gene: TRBJ1-1; clone size: few; CDR3 protein: CASSMVAPTGHMNTEAFF; CDR3 DNA: TGTGCCAGCAGCATGGTAGCCCCGACGGGTCACATGAACACTGAAGCTTTCTTT
V gene: TRBV4-1; D gene: TRBD1; J gene: TRBJ1-5; clone size: .; CDR3 protein: CASSHPARDRLSQPQHF; CDR3 DNA: TGCGCCAGCAGCCATCCCGCACGGGACAGGCTTTCTCAGCCCCAGCATTTT